Shown below are 25 T cell receptor beta chains from a single sample sequenced in a study of CD8 T cells in ankylosing spondylitis (dated by TCRdb to 2016 to 2017). For these receptors, no antigen is known. The method behind the library was 5' RACE. These reads were obtained on an Illumina HiSeq 2500. TCRdb itself trimmed the public reads at Q25 with fastp, ran MiXCR and retained productive beta chains. Merged by CDR3 protein, the rows form single entries marked with the most common genes and DNA. Here the sample has 750,000 to 850,000 distinct CDR3 sequences; around 11% occur a single time. Just over 0.5% of the sample is held by the ten biggest clonotypes. Study-level results and caveats: Blood from ankylosing spondylitis patients appeared to be characterized by a TCR beta motif composed of under ten highly homologous amino acid variants.

Sequencing was done on a sample of blood, either unsorted or a sorted T cell fraction (not recorded which). Receptors were obtained from a male donor with ankylosing spondylitis.

V gene TRBV7-2 combines with J gene TRBJ1-5; the match to TRBD1 covers 9 bases. CDR1 and CDR2 from the germline V gene are SGHTA and FQGNSA. This CDR3 comprises 16 residues. V lost 5 bases to trimming and J lost 7 bases; unmatched junction nucleotides: 12. CDR3 residues: CASSTTGTGRGQPQHF. The CDR3 nucleotides are TGTGCCAGCAGCACAACCGGGACAGGGAGAGGACAGCCCCAGCATTTT.

The chain has TRBV9 and TRBJ2-7; TRBD1 is a possible D gene (6 bases). Germline CDR1 reads SGDLS; CDR2 reads YYNGEE. V lost 0 bases and J 2 bases, leaving 9 bases between the germline ends. The CDR3 runs 14 residues. The CDR3 region is CASSVGGQAYEQYF. In DNA, the CDR3 is TGTGCCAGCAGCGTAGGGGGACAAGCCTACGAGCAGTACTTC.

The chain recombines TRBV18 with TRBJ2-1; 8 bases are a match to TRBD1. The CDR3 covers 17 residues. Per the germline V gene, CDR1 is KGHSH and CDR2 is LQKENI. The trim removed 6 bases at V and 0 bases at J, leaving 10 bases unmatched. The CDR3 region has the DNA TGTGCCAGCTCTGGGCGGACAGGGATGAACTCCTACAATGAGCAGTTCTTC. This translates into CASSGRTGMNSYNEQFF. Supplemented by reference TRBV18 and TRBJ2-1, the full variable domain reads NAGVMQNPRHLVRRRGQEARLRCSPMKGHSHVYWYRQLPEEGLKFMVYLQKENIIDESGMPKERFSAEFPKEGPSILRIQQVVRGDSAAYFCASSGRTGMNSYNEQFFGPGTRLTVL.

CDR3 DNA sequence: TGTGCCAGCAGTTACGCTCCCGCCCGGGACAGGGTAAATGAGCAGTTCTTC. Its protein product is CASSYAPARDRVNEQFF. The V gene is TRBV6-5, the J gene TRBJ2-1; 9 bases line up with TRBD1. The J segment lost 7 bases and the V segment lost 2 bases, leaving 12 bases of the junction unmatched. There are 17 residues in the CDR3. Germline-derived CDR1 and CDR2 are MNHEY and SVGAGI.

The genes are TRBV5-1 and TRBJ2-2; tentatively, D is TRBD1 (6 bases). The CDR3 covers 14 residues. Germline assignment: CDR1 SGHRS and CDR2 YFSETQ. Between the trimmed V and J ends, which lost 2 bases and 6 bases, there was a span of 11 bases. The CDR3 loop reads CASSFTGTPGELFF. CDR3 nucleotide sequence: TGCGCCAGCAGCTTCACAGGGACCCCCGGGGAGCTGTTTTTT.

This clonotype was picked up a small number of times. This sequence joins TRBV20-1 and TRBJ2-6; D perhaps matches TRBD2 (5 bases). The V gene lost 5 bases and the J gene lost 1 base, with 15 bases spanning the gap. Germline V CDR1 and CDR2: DFQATT, SNEGSKA (reference sequence). The CDR3 totals 16 residues. The DNA for the CDR3 is TGCAGTGCTTTCTCCGGGGTCCTTTCTGGGGCCAACGTCCTGACTTTC. Protein sequence: CSAFSGVLSGANVLTF.

In DNA, the CDR3 is TGCGCCAGCAGCTTGGACACAGGGGGGGCCTACGAGCAGTACTTC. The encoded protein is CASSLDTGGAYEQYF. The J gene is TRBJ2-7, the V gene TRBV5-1, with D perhaps TRBD1 (8 bases). Trimming stripped 0 bases from V and 2 bases from J, with 12 bases between. Germline V gives CDR1 SGHRS, CDR2 YFSETQ. The CDR3 is made up of 15 amino acids.

This clonotype appeared many times. V usage is TRBV20-1 and J usage is TRBJ1-4; tentatively, D is TRBD1 (6 bases). CDR3 length equals 12 residues. Trimming shortened V by 4 bases and J by 7 bases, and 10 bases separated the two germline ends. Germline CDR1 and CDR2: DFQATT and SNEGSKA (reference sequence). CDR3 residues: CSATRDIEKLFF. CDR3 sequence (DNA): TGCAGTGCTACGAGGGACATTGAAAAACTGTTTTTT.

This clonotype was detected a few times. This chain joins TRBV7-3 and TRBJ1-1; no reliable D call. V was pared by 5 bases and J by 2 bases, with 9 bases between. This CDR3 has 13 amino acids. Germline CDR1 is SGHTA and CDR2 is FQGTGA. Here the CDR3 reads CASSQALNTEAFF. CDR3 sequence (DNA): TGTGCCAGCAGCCAAGCCCTCAACACTGAAGCTTTCTTT.

This clonotype was seen a handful of times. This chain joins TRBV5-1 and TRBJ1-2; perhaps TRBD1 as D (5 bases). V lost 2 bases, J lost 10 bases, and 15 bases lay in between. The CDR3 loop spans 13 amino acids. Germline values: CDR1 SGHRS, CDR2 YFSETQ. The CDR3 spells CASSFQGPRAYTF. The CDR3 DNA reads as TGCGCCAGCAGCTTCCAGGGTCCCCGTGCCTACACCTTC.

The rearrangement uses TRBV6-2 or TRBV6-3 and TRBJ2-1, with D tentatively TRBD1 (5 bases). The CDR3 covers 13 residues. Trimming took 7 bases from V and 6 from J, leaving 13 bases between them. CDR1 and CDR2 from the germline V gene are MNHEY and SVGEGT. The CDR3 DNA is TGTGCCAGCACCTCAAGACAGCCCAATGAGCAGTTCTTC. Translating gives CASTSRQPNEQFF.

This clonotype came up a few times. This sequence joins TRBV12-3 or TRBV12-4 and TRBJ1-1; the match to TRBD1 covers 10 bases. This CDR3 region has 15 residues. Losses at the gene ends were 6 bases for V and 1 base for J; bases not matched to a gene: 5. CDR3 coding DNA: TGTGCCAGCAGGGCGGACAGGGGGGGGAACACTGAAGCTTTCTTT. Its protein product is CASRADRGGNTEAFF.

At least ten counts were recorded for this clonotype. This sequence joins TRBV28 and TRBJ1-1; unclear D gene. From germline, CDR1 is MDHEN and CDR2 SYDVKM. CDR3 length: 12 amino acids. V gave up 6 bases and J gave up 1 base, with 6 bases separating them. CDR3 sequence reads: CASRLSNTEAFF. The DNA for the CDR3 is TGTGCCAGCAGACTATCGAACACTGAAGCTTTCTTT.

This clonotype was picked up a small number of times. This chain uses TRBV4-3 with TRBJ2-1; 8 positions match TRBD2. With 3 bases clipped from V and 0 bases from J, the junction kept 1 base outside the gene matches. In germline, CDR1 is LGHNA, CDR2 YSLEER. The CDR3 extends over 15 amino acids. CDR3 residues: CASSHLAGSYNEQFF. The CDR3 bases are TGCGCCAGCAGCCACCTAGCGGGCTCCTACAATGAGCAGTTCTTC.

The sample holds many counts of this clonotype. This chain links TRBV5-1 with TRBJ2-1, with D perhaps TRBD2 (5 bases). Germline values: CDR1 SGHRS, CDR2 YFSETQ. This CDR3 contains 15 residues. V lost 0 bases and J lost 3, with 10 bases in between. CDR3: CASSLDPGIYNEQFF. The CDR3 coding sequence is TGCGCCAGCAGCTTGGATCCGGGGATCTACAATGAGCAGTTCTTC.

This clonotype was counted only a few times. This chain joins TRBV25-1 and TRBJ2-5; TRBD1 is a possible D gene (7 bases). Germline V lookup: CDR1 MGHDK, CDR2 SYGVNS. The V end lost 3 bases, the J end lost 5 bases, and 10 bases lay between the germline ends. CDR3 length: 13 residues. The CDR3 nucleotides read TGTGCCAGCAGTGAGGCAGGGGGGGAGACCCAGTACTTC. It translates to CASSEAGGETQYF.

This clonotype appeared many times. The genes are TRBV20-1 and TRBJ1-4, with a weak D call TRBD1 (6 bases). CDR1 DFQATT and CDR2 SNEGSKA come from the germline V gene (reference sequence). This CDR3 has 16 amino acids. Between the trimmed V and J ends, which lost 3 bases and 8 bases, there was a span of 22 bases. The CDR3 sequence is CSASPFLGGFDEKLFF. Written as DNA, the CDR3 is TGCAGTGCTAGCCCGTTCTTGGGGGGCTTTGACGAAAAACTGTTTTTT.

This clonotype has a count of ten or more. The rearrangement joins TRBV7-8 to TRBJ2-7, with D perhaps matching TRBD1 (5 bases). The V end was cut by 4 bases, the J end by 3 bases, with 10 bases between. The CDR3 runs to 13 residues. Germline V gene lookup returns CDR1 SGHVS and CDR2 FQNEAQ. Here the CDR3 reads CASSSWGSYEQYF. In DNA, the CDR3 is TGTGCCAGCAGCTCCTGGGGCAGCTACGAGCAGTACTTC.

The CDR3 region has the DNA TGTGCCAGCTCACCGAGAAGGCAGGGGGTCCACGAGCAGTACTTC. It translates to CASSPRRQGVHEQYF. V usage is TRBV18 and J usage is TRBJ2-7; 7 bases agree with TRBD1. CDR1 is KGHSH and CDR2 is LQKENI in the germline V gene. The CDR3 length is 15 residues. After removal of 3 bases from V and 5 bases from J, the junction contained 10 bases not matched to a gene.

This clonotype was recorded at least ten times. The rearrangement links TRBV5-1 to TRBJ2-4, with a weak D call TRBD2 (5 bases). This CDR3 is 15 amino acids long. The V gene lost 0 bases and the J gene lost 2 bases, with 9 bases spanning the gap. Looked up from germline, CDR1 is SGHRS and CDR2 is YFSETQ. The CDR3 loop reads CASSLVGGSKNIQYF. For the CDR3, the DNA is TGCGCCAGCAGCTTGGTTGGAGGATCCAAAAACATTCAGTACTTC.

This chain links TRBV10-3 with TRBJ1-2; unclear D gene. The V and J ends lost 0 bases and 7 bases respectively, with 6 bases between them. This CDR3 contains 12 residues. Germline V lookup: CDR1 ENHRY, CDR2 SYGVKD. This CDR3 reads CAISESNSGYTF. In nucleotides, the CDR3 is TGTGCCATCAGTGAGTCGAATAGTGGCTACACCTTC.

The rearrangement links TRBV5-1 to TRBJ2-1; D unresolved. The length of the CDR3 is 12 residues. Germline CDR1 reads SGHRS; CDR2 reads YFSETQ. Trimming stripped 0 bases from V and 9 bases from J, with 7 bases between. DNA of the CDR3: TGCGCCAGCAGCTTGGCGTTCGGTGAGCAGTTCTTC. It encodes CASSLAFGEQFF. Combining the CDR3 with reference TRBV5-1 and TRBJ2-1 gives the whole variable domain KAGVTQTPRYLIKTRGQQVTLSCSPISGHRSVSWYQQTPGQGLQFLFEYFSETQRNKGNFPGRFSGRQFSNSRSEMNVSTLELGDSALYLCASSLAFGEQFFGPGTRLTVL.

In its sample, this clonotype was seen many times. The CDR3: CASSLRQGRNTGELFF. In DNA, the CDR3 is TGTGCCAGCAGTTTAAGGCAGGGCCGGAACACCGGGGAGCTGTTTTTT. V is TRBV28 and J is TRBJ2-2, with D perhaps matching TRBD1 (5 bases). The germline V gene encodes CDR1 MDHEN and CDR2 SYDVKM. The V end was cut by 2 bases, the J end by 1 base, with 11 bases between. CDR3 length: 16 amino acids.

The rearrangement uses TRBV7-2 and TRBJ2-5; D possibly corresponds to TRBD1 (5 bases). This CDR3 comprises 15 residues. The V end was cut by 2 bases, the J end by 7 bases, with 17 bases between. The germline CDR1 and CDR2 sequences are SGHTA and FQGNSA. CDR3 sequence reads: CASSLYSGQGMTQYF. The CDR3 nucleotides are TGTGCCAGCAGCTTATACTCAGGGCAGGGTATGACCCAGTACTTC.

This clonotype was seen a few times. The V gene is TRBV7-2, the J gene TRBJ2-7; 10 bases align to TRBD2. The length of the CDR3 is 18 residues. Germline V lookup: CDR1 SGHTA, CDR2 FQGNSA. Trimming cost V 0 bases and J 2 bases; bases outside gene matches: 10. The CDR3 reads CASSLATTLAGTAYEQYF. CDR3 sequence (DNA): TGTGCCAGCAGCTTAGCAACGACACTAGCGGGGACCGCCTACGAGCAGTACTTC.